The clone carrying this TCR beta chain came up a few times. Ineligible for inclusion were patients with other autoimmune diseases, uncontrolled infections, pregnancy or lactation. The data are from a study of Graves' ophthalmopathy and Graves' hyperthyroidism. V lost 2 bases to trimming and J lost 4 bases, with 6 bases between them. The CDR3 loop spans 12 amino acids. Germline CDR1 reads MNHEY; CDR2 reads SVGAGI. RNA transcripts served as template for amplifying TCR beta CDR3 sequences. The first round was an RT-PCR with HTBI primers, and the second round was a multiplex PCR. TCRdb independently ran MiXCR on the multiplex PCR reads; one entry per CDR3 protein. The sample consists of 600,000 to 950,000 distinct CDR3 sequences, about 44% of them appearing once.

The receptor's source is an adult man with Graves' ophthalmopathy. What was sequenced was peripheral blood. The chain combines TRBV6-5 with TRBJ2-7; TRBD1 might be the D (6 bases). CDR3 DNA: TGTGCCAGCAGTTACACAGGGTACGAGCAGTACTTC. It yields the protein CASSYTGYEQYF.